This record covers a single T cell receptor beta chain. This clone was counted between two and nine times. Its target antigen remains unknown. Per-base qualities were not stored, and no clone one base away is much larger. Participants in the prospective study were enrolled through a virtual design, were aged about 18 to 100 years, and lived in about two dozen United States geographic areas. Cohort assignment in the prospective study relied on participant-reported clinical history from a screening survey and a study questionnaire. Recovered participants in ImmuneRACE Cohort 3 were defined by two consecutive negative NP/OP PCR tests, clearance by a healthcare professional, or resolution of symptoms. Mobile phlebotomists in the prospective study collected whole blood, serum and a nasopharyngeal or oropharyngeal swab from every participant. Participants in the prospective study had the option to provide additional blood draws and questionnaires over an approximately 2-month period. Before DNA extraction, blood samples from the prospective study were shipped at room temperature or frozen.

There are 15 amino acids in the CDR3, from cysteine to phenylalanine inclusive. Only the CDR3 portion is preserved as DNA: 45 bases, with reading frame beginning at the first base. V lost 5 bases and J lost 4 bases; the stretch between them is 17 bases long. CDR1 and CDR2 (SGHAT, FQDESV) derive from the germline V gene (reference sequence). The immunoSEQ Assay, a bias-controlled multiplex PCR, was used to amplify TCRbeta CDR3 regions from genomic DNA. The study's processing was this. The number of nucleated cells in each sample was estimated by amplification of reference gene primers within the assay. To quantify the absolute abundance of each unique TCRbeta CDR3 rearrangement, sequence reads were collapsed and filtered. For each sample, productive Simpson clonality was calculated by taking the square root of Simpson's diversity index across productive rearrangements. TCRdb retrieved this table from immuneACCESS and kept in-frame rearrangements only. Not all clones are present; in checked studies, unresolved V genes account for under half, and no reason is known for the remainder. The V and J calls and the clone size are those of that table, but D and trimming were determined from the DNA. The sample has 330,000 or so clones on record, roughly 84% of them singletons. The biggest ten clones account for 2.5% to 3% of the sample.

These data originate in a study of blood T cell repertoires in COVID-19 (dated by TCRdb to 2018 to 2021). General notes on the study: Samples covering the acute and convalescent phases of COVID-19 were provided by collaborators in the United States, Italy and Spain. Deeply sampled blood TCRbeta repertoires from subjects exposed to, actively infected with, or recovered from COVID-19 were included in the dataset. Where available, HLA class I and class II types were obtained from metadata supplied by the sample provider rather than from assay-based typing. Sample metadata almost always included a de-identified subject ID, COVID-19 status, age in years and sex. The prospective study material was composed of cDNA or gDNA derived from T cells, B-cell-depleted T cells, or PBMCs. The repertoires were made available in a free public database intended to serve as a resource for research on the immune response to SARS-CoV-2. The samples were drawn from the first 160 participants of the ongoing ImmuneRACE study and from roughly 1,300 subjects provided by 6 global collaborators.

The full study reports these points: The amount of clinical and demographic metadata varied by source and participant and was provided uncurated.

Sequenced input: PBMCs or T cells enriched from blood (not recorded which). The chain is made from TRBV11-1 and TRBJ1-1; there is no confident call for the D gene. The clonotype comes from a woman aged 25 to 45 who had recovered from COVID-19. The sequenced DNA: TGTGCCAGCAGCGCGGTCGGAGTCATAGGCACTGAAGCTTTCTTT. This sequence encodes CASSAVGVIGTEAFF.